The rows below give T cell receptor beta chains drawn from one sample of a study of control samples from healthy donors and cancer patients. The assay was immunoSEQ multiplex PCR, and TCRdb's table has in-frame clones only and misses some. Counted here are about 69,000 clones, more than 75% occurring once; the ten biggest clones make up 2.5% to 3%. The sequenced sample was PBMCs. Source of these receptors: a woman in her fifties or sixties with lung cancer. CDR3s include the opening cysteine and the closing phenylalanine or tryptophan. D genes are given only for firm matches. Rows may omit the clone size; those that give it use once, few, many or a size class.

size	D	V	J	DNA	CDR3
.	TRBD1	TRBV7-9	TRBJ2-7	TGTGCCAGCAGCCAGTGGGACAGTTCCTACGAGCAGTACTTC	CASSQWDSSYEQYF
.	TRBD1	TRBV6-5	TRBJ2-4	TGTGCCAGCAGCTCAGGGGGATTGTACATTCAGTACTTC	CASSSGGLYIQYF
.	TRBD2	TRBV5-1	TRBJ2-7	TGCGCCAGCAGCCCGGGACTAGCCTACGAGCAGTACTTC	CASSPGLAYEQYF
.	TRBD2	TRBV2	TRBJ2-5	TGTGCCAGCAATAACCGGGGGGAAGGAGAGACCCAGTACTTC	CASNNRGEGETQYF
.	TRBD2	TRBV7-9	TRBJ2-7	TGTGCCAGCAGCTCTTCAGACCCCGCACTAGCGCAGACCTACGAGCAGTACTTC	CASSSSDPALAQTYEQYF
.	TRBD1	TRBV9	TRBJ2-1	TGTGCCAGCAGCGTAGGGGGGACAGGGAATCATGAGCAGTTCTTC	CASSVGGTGNHEQFF
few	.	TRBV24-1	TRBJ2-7	TGTGCCACCAGTGATCCAGGAGCCGCCTACGAGCAGTACTTC	CATSDPGAAYEQYF
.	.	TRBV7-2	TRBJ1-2	TGTGCCAGCAGCTTTCAGACAAGCGGCTATGGCTACACCTTC	CASSFQTSGYGYTF
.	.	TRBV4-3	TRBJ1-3	TGCGCCAGCAGCCAAGGTCCCCCTCACACTGGAAACACCATATATTTT	CASSQGPPHTGNTIYF
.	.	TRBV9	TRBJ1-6	TGTGCCAGCAGCTTCCGGGACGCTAATTCACCCCTCCACTTT	CASSFRDANSPLHF
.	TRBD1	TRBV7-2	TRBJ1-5	TGTGCCAGCAGCACACCGACAGGGGGCGATTTCAATCAGCCCCAGCATTTT	CASSTPTGGDFNQPQHF
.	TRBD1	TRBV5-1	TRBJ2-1	TGCGCCAGCAGCCCTTTGACAGGGATGGGGAATGAGCAGTTCTTC	CASSPLTGMGNEQFF
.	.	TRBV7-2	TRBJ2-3	TGTGCCAGCAGCTTAAGGGTGTCGAATACGCAGTATTTT	CASSLRVSNTQYF
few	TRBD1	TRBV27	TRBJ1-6	TGTGCCAGCAGAGGGACAGGGGTTTCACCCCTCCACTTT	CASRGTGVSPLHF
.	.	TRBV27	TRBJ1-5	TGTGCCAGCAGGGGATCTTTCTTGAGCAATCAGCCCCAGCATTTT	CASRGSFLSNQPQHF
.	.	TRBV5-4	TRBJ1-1	TGTGCCAGCAGCTTAGGTTCCGGGGCGAACACTGAAGCTTTCTTT	CASSLGSGANTEAFF
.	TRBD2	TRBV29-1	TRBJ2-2	TGCAGCGCATCCGGGGGGGACACCGGGGAGCTGTTTTTT	CSASGGDTGELFF
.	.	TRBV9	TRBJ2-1	TGTGCCAGCAGCGTAGACGGAGCCTCTTCCTCTGAGCAGTTCTTC	CASSVDGASSSEQFF
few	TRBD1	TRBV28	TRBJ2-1	TGTGCCAGCAGTTTTCGTCTGACAGGGAACCATGAGCAGTTCTTC	CASSFRLTGNHEQFF
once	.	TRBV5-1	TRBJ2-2	TGCGCCAGCAGCGTGGACCTGATGGCGGAGCTGTTTTTT	CASSVDLMAELFF
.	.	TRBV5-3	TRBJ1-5	TGTGCCAGAAGCTTAATCGGGGAAGTTGATAGCAATCAGCCCCAGCATTTT	CARSLIGEVDSNQPQHF
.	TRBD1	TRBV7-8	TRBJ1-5	TGTGCCAGCAGCTTAACTCGACAGGGAGACCAGCCCCAGCATTTT	CASSLTRQGDQPQHF
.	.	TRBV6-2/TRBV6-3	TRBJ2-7	TGTGCCAGCAGTCAAAGGGTTGGTGGGGACGAGCAGTACTTC	CASSQRVGGDEQYF
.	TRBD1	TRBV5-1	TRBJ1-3	TGCGCCAGCAGCCCGGGGACAGTCTCTGGAAACACCATATATTTT	CASSPGTVSGNTIYF
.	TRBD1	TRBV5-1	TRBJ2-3	TGCGCCAGCAGCTCAAGACAGGGGACAGATACGCAGTATTTT	CASSSRQGTDTQYF
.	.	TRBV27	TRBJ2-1	TGTGCCAGCAGTCCGGTTGGGGGAGAGCAGTTCTTC	CASSPVGGEQFF
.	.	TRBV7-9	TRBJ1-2	TGTGCCAGCACCCTGGGGCCTGAATACTATGGCTACACCTTC	CASTLGPEYYGYTF
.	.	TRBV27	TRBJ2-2	TGTGCCAGCAGTTTATCGACGGCAAACACCGGGGAGCTGTTTTTT	CASSLSTANTGELFF
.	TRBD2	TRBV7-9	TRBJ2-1	TGTGCCAGCAGCTTAGTCAAACCGGGACTAGCCCTCAATGAGCAGTTCTTC	CASSLVKPGLALNEQFF
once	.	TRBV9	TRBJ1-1	TGTGCCAGCAGCGTAGGGCCTGGGACTGAAGCTTTCTTT	CASSVGPGTEAFF
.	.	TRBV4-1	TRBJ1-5	TGCGCCAGCAGCCGATCACTGATCAATCAGCCCCAGCATTTT	CASSRSLINQPQHF
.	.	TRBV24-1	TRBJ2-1	TGTGCCACCTCAGTAGAGTTGGGGAATGAGCAGTTCTTC	CATSVELGNEQFF
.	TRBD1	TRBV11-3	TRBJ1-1	TGTGCCAGCACCTTAAGACAGGGGGAGAACACTGAAGCTTTCTTT	CASTLRQGENTEAFF
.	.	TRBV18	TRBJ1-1	TGTGCCAGCTCACCCGGGACGGCAGTCAACACTGAAGCTTTCTTT	CASSPGTAVNTEAFF
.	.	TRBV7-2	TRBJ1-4	TGTGCCAGCAGCCCCCAACAGGGACCAAATGAAAAACTGTTTTTT	CASSPQQGPNEKLFF
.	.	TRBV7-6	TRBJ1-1	TGTGCCAGCAGCCAGAATCTGAACACTGAAGCTTTCTTT	CASSQNLNTEAFF
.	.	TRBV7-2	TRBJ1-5	TGTGCCAGCAGCTTCTGGCCCGAGTCCGGTCAGCCCCAGCATTTT	CASSFWPESGQPQHF
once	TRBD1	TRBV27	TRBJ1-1	TGTGCCAGCAGTCTCCTACAGGGGGCATCTGAAGCTTTCTTT	CASSLLQGASEAFF
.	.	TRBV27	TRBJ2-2	TGTGCCAGCTCAACCAGGGACACCGGGGAGCTGTTTTTT	CASSTRDTGELFF
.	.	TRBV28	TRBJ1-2	TGTGCCAGCAGTTCCCTTTATGCTGGAGGGGGCTACACCTTC	CASSSLYAGGGYTF
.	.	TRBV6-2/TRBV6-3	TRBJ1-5	TGTGCCAGCAGTTACGACGCAAATCAGCCCCAGCATTTT	CASSYDANQPQHF
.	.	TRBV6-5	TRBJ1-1	TGTGCCAGCAGTCCCCTTAGTGGGAACACTGAAGCTTTCTTT	CASSPLSGNTEAFF
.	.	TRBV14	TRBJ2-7	TGTGCCAGCAGCCGGGTCCCAGTACCTTCCTACGAGCAGTACTTC	CASSRVPVPSYEQYF
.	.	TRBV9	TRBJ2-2	TGTGCCAGCAGCGTAGAGGGACAAAGCTCCGGGGAGCTGTTTTTT	CASSVEGQSSGELFF
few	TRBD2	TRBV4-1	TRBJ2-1	TGCGCCAGCAGCAAAGGACTAGCGGGGGATCTAAGCTCCTACAATGAGCAGTTCTTC	CASSKGLAGDLSSYNEQFF
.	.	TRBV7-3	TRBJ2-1	TGTGCCAGCAGCTTACTGTCCAGGGGCGCCACCTACAATGAGCAGTTCTTC	CASSLLSRGATYNEQFF
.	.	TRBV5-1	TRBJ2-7	TGCGCCAGCAGCTTGGTTGCGGGGTCCTACGAGCAGTACTTC	CASSLVAGSYEQYF
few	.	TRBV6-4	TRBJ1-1	TGTGCCAGCAGTGAAAAGGGAGGAACTGAAGCTTTCTTT	CASSEKGGTEAFF
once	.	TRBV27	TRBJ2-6	TGTGCCAGCAGTTCACTCTCTGGGGCCAACGTCCTGACTTTC	CASSSLSGANVLTF
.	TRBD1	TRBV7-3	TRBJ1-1	TGTGCCAGCAGCTTATCGGCAGGGGGAGGTGACACTGAAGCTTTCTTT	CASSLSAGGGDTEAFF
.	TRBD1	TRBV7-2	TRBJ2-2	TGTGCCAGCAGCATGGGACAGGGGCCAAGCGGGGAGCTGTTTTTT	CASSMGQGPSGELFF
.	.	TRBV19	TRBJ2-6	TGTGCCAGTAGTCCGCGGGGAGCCGGGGCCAACGTCCTGACTTTC	CASSPRGAGANVLTF
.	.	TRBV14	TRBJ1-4	TGTGCCAGCAGATACCGGGACGGGGAGGGAAAACTGTTTTTT	CASRYRDGEGKLFF
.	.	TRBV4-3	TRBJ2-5	TGCGCCAGCAGCTACTCTCCGACAGGGCGGGGGGAGACCCAGTACTTC	CASSYSPTGRGETQYF
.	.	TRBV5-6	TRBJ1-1	TGTGCCAGCAGCTTGGCAGGGACGGTGAACACTGAAGCTTTCTTT	CASSLAGTVNTEAFF
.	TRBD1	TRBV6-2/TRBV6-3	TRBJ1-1	TGTGCCAGCAGTACCCGACAGGGGGCGGGCGCTGAAGCTTTCTTT	CASSTRQGAGAEAFF
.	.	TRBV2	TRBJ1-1	TGTGCCAGCCAGCGAGGCCCTGAAGCTTTCTTT	CASQRGPEAFF
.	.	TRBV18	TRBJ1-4	TGTGCCAGCTCACCACAGGGATTTGAAAAACTGTTTTTT	CASSPQGFEKLFF
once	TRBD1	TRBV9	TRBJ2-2	TGTGCCAGCAGCTTACGGGACAGGGGGCTGGTCGGGGAGCTGTTTTTT	CASSLRDRGLVGELFF
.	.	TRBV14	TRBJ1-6	TGTGCCAGCAGCCAAGTCCGACCCATGGGAGATTCACCCCTCCACTTT	CASSQVRPMGDSPLHF